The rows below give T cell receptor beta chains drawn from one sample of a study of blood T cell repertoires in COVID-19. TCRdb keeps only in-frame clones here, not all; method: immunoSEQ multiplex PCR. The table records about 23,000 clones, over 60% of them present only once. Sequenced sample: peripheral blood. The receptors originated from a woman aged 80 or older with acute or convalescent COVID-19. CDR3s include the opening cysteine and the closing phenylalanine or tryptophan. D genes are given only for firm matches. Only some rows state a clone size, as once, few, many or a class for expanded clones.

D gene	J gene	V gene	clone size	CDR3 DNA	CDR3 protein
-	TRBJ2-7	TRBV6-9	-	TGTGCCAGCAGTTCCCTGCGCCACGAGCAGTACTTC	CASSSLRHEQYF
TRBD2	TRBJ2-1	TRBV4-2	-	TGTGCCAGCAGCCAAGCTTCCCTAGCGGGGGGAGATGAGCAGTTCTTC	CASSQASLAGGDEQFF
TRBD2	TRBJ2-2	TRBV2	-	TGTGCCAGCAACGTGGGAGGGTTCGGGGAGCTGTTTTTT	CASNVGGFGELFF
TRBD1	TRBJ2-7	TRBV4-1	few	TGCGCCAGCAGCCAAGGTGAGGTGTCCGAGACAGGGTTCTCCTACGAGCAGTACTTC	CASSQGEVSETGFSYEQYF
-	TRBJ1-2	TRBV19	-	TGTGCCAGTAGAGCCCCGCGGGGTAACTATGGCTACACCTTC	CASRAPRGNYGYTF
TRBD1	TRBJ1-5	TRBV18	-	TGTGCCAGCTCACCACAGGGGGCGGCGAGCAATCAGCCCCAGCATTTT	CASSPQGAASNQPQHF
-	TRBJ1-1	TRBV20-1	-	TGCAGTGCTCCTGTGAACACTGAAGCTTTCTTT	CSAPVNTEAFF
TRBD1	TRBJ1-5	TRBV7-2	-	TGTGCCAGCAGCCCGGGACAGGGGGCCAGAGGTAGGGAGCCCCAGCATTTT	CASSPGQGARGREPQHF
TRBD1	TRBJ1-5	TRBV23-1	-	TGCGCCAGCAGTCTCCCGGGACAGGTTAATCAGCCCCAGCATTTT	CASSLPGQVNQPQHF
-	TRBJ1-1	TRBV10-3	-	TGTGCCATCACCCTAGGTGGAAACACTGAAGCTTTCTTT	CAITLGGNTEAFF
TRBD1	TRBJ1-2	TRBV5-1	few	TGCGCCAGCAGACCTGAGTTACAGGGGGGCTATGGCTACACCTTC	CASRPELQGGYGYTF
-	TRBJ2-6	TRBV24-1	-	TGTGCCACCAGTCCATCCAACTCTGGGGCCAACGTCCTGACTTTC	CATSPSNSGANVLTF
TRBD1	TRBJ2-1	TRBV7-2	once	TGTGCCAGCAGCTTAGACAGGGGGCTGAATGAGCAGTTCTTC	CASSLDRGLNEQFF
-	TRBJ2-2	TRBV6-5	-	TGTGCCAGCAGTCGCAAGGGGACCGGGGAGCTGTTTTTT	CASSRKGTGELFF
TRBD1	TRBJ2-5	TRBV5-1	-	TGCGCCAGCAGCCCAGGGGGAGCAGAAGAGACCCAGTACTTC	CASSPGGAEETQYF
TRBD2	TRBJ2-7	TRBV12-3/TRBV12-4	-	TGTGCCAGCAGTTTCAGCGGGGGGTACGAGCAGTACTTC	CASSFSGGYEQYF
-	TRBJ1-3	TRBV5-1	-	TGCGCCAGCAGCTTGGCCGGGAGTGCTGGAAACACCATATATTTT	CASSLAGSAGNTIYF
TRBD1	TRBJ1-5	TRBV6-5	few	TGTGCCAGCAGTCTTTCACAGGGGGGCAATCAGCCCCAGCATTTT	CASSLSQGGNQPQHF
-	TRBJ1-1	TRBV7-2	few	TGTGCCAGCAGCTTAATGGCACAGAACACTGAAGCTTTCTTT	CASSLMAQNTEAFF
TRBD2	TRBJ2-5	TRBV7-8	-	TGTGCCAGCAGCTTAATGCAGCGGGATTCGGGGACCCAGTACTTC	CASSLMQRDSGTQYF
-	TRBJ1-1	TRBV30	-	TGTGCCTGGGGGGGACAATCGAACACTGAAGCTTTCTTT	CAWGGQSNTEAFF
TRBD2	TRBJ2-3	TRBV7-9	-	TGTGCCAGCAGCCGACAGACTAGCAGTGATACGCAGTATTTT	CASSRQTSSDTQYF
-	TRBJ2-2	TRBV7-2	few	TGTGCCAGCAGCTTAGCAGGAGGGTGGTCCACCGGGGAGCTGTTTTTT	CASSLAGGWSTGELFF
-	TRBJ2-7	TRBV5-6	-	TGTGCCAGCAGCTTACAGCCCTACGAGCAGTACTTC	CASSLQPYEQYF
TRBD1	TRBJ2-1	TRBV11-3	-	TGTGCCAGCAGCCCAGGGGGGACAGGGCCTCACAATGAGCAGTTCTTC	CASSPGGTGPHNEQFF
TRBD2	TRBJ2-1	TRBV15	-	TGTGCCACCAGCAGTATGGCCCATTTTACAGGGGGACTAGCGGGGAGGTCCTACAATGAGCAGTTCTTC	CATSSMAHFTGGLAGRSYNEQFF
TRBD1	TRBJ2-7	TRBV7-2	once	TGTGCCAGCAGCTTAACAGGGGGCTCCTACGAGCAGTACTTC	CASSLTGGSYEQYF
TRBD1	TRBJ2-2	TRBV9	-	TGTGCCAGCAGCGTCATCCCCCGCGGACAGGGTAGCACCGGGGAGCTGTTTTTT	CASSVIPRGQGSTGELFF
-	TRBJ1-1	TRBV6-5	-	TGTGCCAGCAGATTTTATTCCGCTTTCTTT	CASRFYSAFF
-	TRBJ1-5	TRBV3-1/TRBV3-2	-	TGTGCCAGCAGCCAAGATGCGGGGGGGGCGCCACAGCCCCAGCATTTT	CASSQDAGGAPQPQHF
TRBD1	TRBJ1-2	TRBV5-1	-	TGCGCCAGCAGCTTCGGTTCAGGGGGGAACTATGGCTACACCTTC	CASSFGSGGNYGYTF
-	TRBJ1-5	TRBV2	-	TGTGCCAGCGCGTGGGGGGGGCCTGCGCAGGGTCAGCCCCAGCATTTT	CASAWGGPAQGQPQHF
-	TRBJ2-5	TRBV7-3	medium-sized	TGTGCCAGCAGCTTTACGGGTGGGGAGACCCAGTACTTC	CASSFTGGETQYF
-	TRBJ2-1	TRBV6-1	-	TGTGCCAGCAGTGAAGTACACCTCAATGAGCAGTTCTTC	CASSEVHLNEQFF
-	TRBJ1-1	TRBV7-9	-	TGTGCCAGCAGCTTTACCGGCGCGGACACTGAAGCTTTCTTT	CASSFTGADTEAFF
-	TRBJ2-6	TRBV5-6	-	TGTGCCAGCAGCTTATATGAGGTCTCTGGGGCCAACGTCCTGACTTTC	CASSLYEVSGANVLTF
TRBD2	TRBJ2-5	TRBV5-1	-	TGCGCCAGCAAGGAGGCAGGGAGGGCCCAAGAGACCCAGTACTTC	CASKEAGRAQETQYF
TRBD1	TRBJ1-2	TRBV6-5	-	TGTGCGGGATTGGGGACAGGGGAGGACTATGGCTACACCTTC	CAGLGTGEDYGYTF
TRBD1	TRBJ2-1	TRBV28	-	TGTGCCAGCACCCCCGGACAGGGGGCGGGGGACGGGTTCTTC	CASTPGQGAGDGFF
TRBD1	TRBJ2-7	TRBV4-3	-	TGCGCCAGCAGCTCGCAACTAGGACAGGTCCCTCACGAGCAGTACTTC	CASSSQLGQVPHEQYF
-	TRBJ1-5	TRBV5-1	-	TGCGCCAGCAGCTTGGACAGGTATCAGCCCCAGCATTTT	CASSLDRYQPQHF
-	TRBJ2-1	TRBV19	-	TGTGCCACCACACAGTCCGTGGGTTCCTACAATGAGCAGTTCTTC	CATTQSVGSYNEQFF
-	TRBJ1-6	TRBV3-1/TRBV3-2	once	TGTGCCAGCAGTCACTTAGTGGGGGGATCACCCCTCCACTTT	CASSHLVGGSPLHF
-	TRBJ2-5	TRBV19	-	TGTGCCAGTTCTCAGGCGAGGGGGAGTCATGAGAGAGAGACCCAGTACTTC	CASSQARGSHERETQYF
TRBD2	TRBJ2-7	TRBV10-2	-	TGCGCCAGCAGTGAAAGAGGGGGACTAGCGGGGAAGCAGTACTTC	CASSERGGLAGKQYF
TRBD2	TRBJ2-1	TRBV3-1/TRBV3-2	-	TGTGCCAGCAGCCAGTCCTCTAGCGGACCGGGGAGGTTCTTC	CASSQSSSGPGRFF
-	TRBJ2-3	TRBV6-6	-	TGTGCCAGCAGTCTAGAGCCAGATACGCAGTATTTT	CASSLEPDTQYF
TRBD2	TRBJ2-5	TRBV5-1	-	TGCGCCAGCAGCTTGCGACTAGCGGACCGCCAAGAGACCCAGTACTTC	CASSLRLADRQETQYF
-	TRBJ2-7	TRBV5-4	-	TGTGCCAGCAGCTTGGGACAGACCACCTACGAGCAGTACTTC	CASSLGQTTYEQYF
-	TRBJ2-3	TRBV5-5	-	TGTGCCAGCAGCCCGCGCGGCAACTTTCTGGGCACAGATACGCAGTATTTT	CASSPRGNFLGTDTQYF
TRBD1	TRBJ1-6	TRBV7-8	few	TGTGCCAGCAGCCGAGCATCGGGACAGGGCCTTTCACCCCTCCACTTT	CASSRASGQGLSPLHF
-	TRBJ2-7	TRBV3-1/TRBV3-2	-	TGTGCCAGCAGCGGCCGCTACGAGCAGTACTTC	CASSGRYEQYF
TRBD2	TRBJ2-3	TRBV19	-	TGTGCCAGTAGTATGCATCTAGCGGGGGGCCCAGATACGCAGTATTTT	CASSMHLAGGPDTQYF
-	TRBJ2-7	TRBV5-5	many	TGTGCCAGCAGCTTGCGTCAGGGCTTGACCTACGAGCAGTACTTC	CASSLRQGLTYEQYF
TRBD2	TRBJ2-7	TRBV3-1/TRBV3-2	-	TGTGCCAGCAGCTCGGGACTAGTGATTTACGAGCAGTACTTC	CASSSGLVIYEQYF